A selection of T cell receptor beta chains follows, all from one sample in a study of cytomegalovirus exposure and HLA in healthy donors. Generated by immunoSEQ multiplex PCR, the TCRdb table keeps only in-frame clones and is missing some. The sample shows 70,000 to 85,000 clones, 65% to 75% of them seen only once. The sequenced material came from PBMCs. The receptors shown here come from a man aged 35 to 55 in good health and CMV-seropositive. CDR3s include the opening cysteine and the closing phenylalanine or tryptophan. Each record gives: clone size, D gene, V gene, CDR3 length, J gene, CDR3 DNA, CDR3 protein. D genes are given only for firm matches. The size field is filled for only some rows; it gives once, few, many or a size class.

few	TRBD1	TRBV7-7	17	TRBJ2-2	TGTGCCAGCAGCCCCAGGCTGGGACAGCCCCACACCGGGGAGCTGTTTTTT	CASSPRLGQPHTGELFF
NA	NA	TRBV7-9	15	TRBJ2-7	TGTTCCAGCAGCCCCCGTGGGAGGACGTCCTACGAGCAGTACTTC	CSSSPRGRTSYEQYF
NA	TRBD1	TRBV6-5	15	TRBJ2-1	TGTGCCAGCAGTAAACAGGGGGCGATGGGCAATGAGCAGTTCTTC	CASSKQGAMGNEQFF
few	NA	TRBV9	15	TRBJ1-2	TGTGCCAGCAGCGTAGCCCCAATGGGGCCCTATGGCTACACCTTC	CASSVAPMGPYGYTF
NA	NA	TRBV7-2	13	TRBJ2-1	TGTGCCAGCAGCCCTACAAGGGGGTCTGAGCAGTTCTTC	CASSPTRGSEQFF
NA	TRBD1	TRBV20-1	11	TRBJ2-7	TGCAGTGCTGGGACAGTTAACGAGCAGTACTTC	CSAGTVNEQYF
NA	NA	TRBV6-1	14	TRBJ1-1	TGTGCCAGCAGCAGGGACACCATGAACACTGAAGCTTTCTTT	CASSRDTMNTEAFF
few	TRBD2	TRBV27	16	TRBJ2-7	TGTGCCAGCAGTCGCGGACTAGCGGGAGTCAGTCACGAGCAGTACTTC	CASSRGLAGVSHEQYF
NA	TRBD2	TRBV28	12	TRBJ2-3	TGTGCACTAGCGGGGAACACAGATACGCAGTATTTT	CALAGNTDTQYF
NA	NA	TRBV5-1	14	TRBJ1-1	TGCGCCAGCAGCTTGGAGGCAGGAGGCACTGAAGCTTTCTTT	CASSLEAGGTEAFF
NA	TRBD2	TRBV10-3	15	TRBJ2-5	TGTGCCATCAGTGAGTCGGGACTAGCGGGAGAGACCCAGTACTTC	CAISESGLAGETQYF
NA	NA	TRBV7-9	14	TRBJ1-6	TGTGCCAGCAGCTTAGACGACTCCGATTCACCCCTCCACTTT	CASSLDDSDSPLHF
few	TRBD1	TRBV2	12	TRBJ1-2	TGTGCCAGCTCGGACAGGAACTATGGCTACACCTTC	CASSDRNYGYTF
once	NA	TRBV9	16	TRBJ1-2	TGTGCCAGCAGCGTACTGGGGGGGGGTTTGGACTATGGCTACACCTTC	CASSVLGGGLDYGYTF
NA	NA	TRBV5-4	13	TRBJ1-5	TGTGCCAGCAGTTCGGGTAGGGAGCAGCCCCAGCATTTT	CASSSGREQPQHF
NA	TRBD1	TRBV10-2	14	TRBJ2-7	TGCGCCAGCAGTGAGTCCGGGACAGGTCTCGAGCAGTACTTC	CASSESGTGLEQYF
NA	NA	TRBV15	17	TRBJ1-2	TGTGCCACCAGCAGGGGGCCGGGCCATGTCGGTAGCTATGGCTACACCTTC	CATSRGPGHVGSYGYTF
once	NA	TRBV23-1	12	TRBJ2-1	TGCGCCCCCAAACCAGATACCCATGAGCAGTTCTTC	CAPKPDTHEQFF
NA	TRBD1	TRBV7-9	16	TRBJ1-4	TGTGCCAGCAGGCCAAAGGGAGGGACAGGGCGTGAAAAACTGTTTTTT	CASRPKGGTGREKLFF
once	TRBD2	TRBV11-3	15	TRBJ2-3	TGTGCCAGCAGCTTAAACGGACTAGCCGCTGATACGCAGTATTTT	CASSLNGLAADTQYF
NA	TRBD2	TRBV9	18	TRBJ2-1	TGTGCCAGCAGCGTAGGACTAGCGGGGGGTCCCTCCTACAATGAGCAGTTCTTC	CASSVGLAGGPSYNEQFF
NA	NA	TRBV30	11	TRBJ2-7	TGTGCCTGGAAGGGGTCCTACGAGCAGTACTTC	CAWKGSYEQYF
NA	TRBD1	TRBV27	15	TRBJ1-5	TGTGCCAGCAGCCATTCCGGGACAGAAATAGGGCCCCAGCATTTT	CASSHSGTEIGPQHF
NA	TRBD1	TRBV5-1	15	TRBJ2-3	TGCGCCAGCAGCATAGGACAGGGGGTCACAGATACGCAGTATTTT	CASSIGQGVTDTQYF
few	NA	TRBV12-5	17	TRBJ1-5	TGTGCTAGTGGTTTGGTCGCGAGGAGGGGTAGCAATCAGCCCCAGCATTTT	CASGLVARRGSNQPQHF
NA	NA	TRBV4-3	19	TRBJ1-2	TGCGCCAGCAGCCAAGAATTTGGGAACACCCACCCTAGCAACTATGGCTACACCTTC	CASSQEFGNTHPSNYGYTF
NA	TRBD1	TRBV25-1	13	TRBJ1-2	TGTGCCAGCAGTGACGACAGGGCTGCAGGCTACACCTTC	CASSDDRAAGYTF
NA	NA	TRBV5-1	16	TRBJ2-1	TGCGCCAGCAGCGCAAGGGGTGTAGGAGCGAACAATGAGCAGTTCTTC	CASSARGVGANNEQFF
NA	TRBD2	TRBV7-6	17	TRBJ2-3	TGTGCCAGCAGCTTTGCGGGCCTAGCGGTCGACACAGATACGCAGTATTTT	CASSFAGLAVDTDTQYF
NA	NA	TRBV6-1	16	TRBJ1-5	TGTGCCAGCAGTGAAGAATGGGCAGGGGTAGAGCAGCCCCAGCATTTT	CASSEEWAGVEQPQHF
NA	NA	TRBV14	14	TRBJ2-7	TGTGCCAGCAGCCAGTTGACAGGGAGGTACGAGCAGTACTTC	CASSQLTGRYEQYF
NA	NA	TRBV5-1	14	TRBJ1-2	TGCGCCAGCAGCACGGGTAGTGGCGGACAGGGCTACACCTTC	CASSTGSGGQGYTF
NA	TRBD1	TRBV28	17	TRBJ1-3	TGTGCCAGCAGTTTTATCCAGGGGGCCCGCTCTGGAAACACCATATATTTT	CASSFIQGARSGNTIYF
few	NA	TRBV5-6	13	TRBJ2-7	TGTGCCAGCAGCGGAGAAGGAAGCTACGAGCAGTACTTC	CASSGEGSYEQYF
few	NA	TRBV2	14	TRBJ2-7	TGTGCCAGCGAGCTATGGGAGTCAGGCTACGAGCAGTACTTC	CASELWESGYEQYF
NA	TRBD2	TRBV5-4	15	TRBJ2-7	TGTGCCAGCAGCGCAGGACTAGCGGGGGCAGGAGAGCAGTACTTC	CASSAGLAGAGEQYF
few	NA	TRBV6-5	14	TRBJ2-7	TGTGCCAGCAGCACCCTGGACTCATACTACGAGCAGTACTTC	CASSTLDSYYEQYF
NA	NA	TRBV6-1	16	TRBJ2-7	TGTGCCAGCAGTGAAGTTGAGGGACTGCCTCCTTACGAGCAGTACTTC	CASSEVEGLPPYEQYF
NA	NA	TRBV5-6	11	TRBJ1-2	TGTGCCAGCAGCTTACAGGCCAGCTACACCTTC	CASSLQASYTF
NA	NA	TRBV25-1	16	TRBJ2-5	TGTGCCAGCAGTTGGACTGGGGGCGGACGTGGTGAGACCCAGTACTTC	CASSWTGGGRGETQYF
once	TRBD1	TRBV4-2	16	TRBJ2-5	TGTGCCAGCAGCCGTCCTTCCGGGACAGGGGTTGAGACCCAGTACTTC	CASSRPSGTGVETQYF